The clone carrying this T cell receptor beta chain appeared a few times. Peripheral blood genomic DNA, not sorted cells or RNA, was the template. TRB rearrangements spanning V, D and J were amplified using mixed TRB-A/B primers. Each CDR3 protein is one row after TCRdb ran MiXCR on the multiplex PCR reads. In the table there are over a thousand distinct CDR3 sequences, 30% of which are singletons. The sample belongs to a study of T cell repertoires in aging, cancer and after chemotherapy. V lost 5 bases to trimming and J lost 1 base, with 11 bases between them. This CDR3 is 14 amino acids long. This clonotype was obtained from a human donor with a solid tumor. Sequenced material: blood. The V call is TRBV12-3 or TRBV12-4, the J call TRBJ1-1; D may be TRBD1 (6 bases). CDR3 DNA sequence: TGTGCCAGCAGTGATGACAGGCCGAACACTGAAGCTTTCTTT. Its translation is CASSDDRPNTEAFF.